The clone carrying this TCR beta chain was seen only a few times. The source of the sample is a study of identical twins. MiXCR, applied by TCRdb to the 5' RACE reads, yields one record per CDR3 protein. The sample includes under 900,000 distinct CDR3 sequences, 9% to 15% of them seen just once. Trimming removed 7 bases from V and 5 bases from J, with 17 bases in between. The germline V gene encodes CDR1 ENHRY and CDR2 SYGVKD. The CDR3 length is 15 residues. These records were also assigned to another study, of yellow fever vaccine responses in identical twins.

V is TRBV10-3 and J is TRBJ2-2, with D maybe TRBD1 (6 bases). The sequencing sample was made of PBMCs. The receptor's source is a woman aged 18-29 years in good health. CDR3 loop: CAITQGVRKTGELFF. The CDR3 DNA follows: TGTGCCATCACACAGGGCGTAAGAAAAACCGGGGAGCTGTTTTTT.